The following is a T cell receptor (beta chain) sequence with its context. Its antigen is unknown. One junction end does not reproduce the germline sequence, and a read error may be involved. A second PCR, run for roughly 7 to 11 cycles, used a sample-barcoded 5' primer plus a J-beta primer mix. TCRdb itself ran the 5' RACE reads through MiXCR, one entry per CDR3 protein. The table lists 380,000 or so distinct CDR3 sequences, about half of them singletons, with around 49% in the top ten. This specimen belongs to a study of blood T cells in healthy people across ages. CDR1 and CDR2 from the germline V gene are DFQATT and SNEGSKA (reference sequence). The CDR3 is 16 residues long. Study outcomes and limitations: With naive T cell percentage, TCR beta diversity showed a strong correlation.

The TCR originated in a man aged 55-75 years in good health. Sequencing was carried out using blood. The J gene is TRBJ2-1, the V gene TRBV20-1; D is possibly TRBD1 (6 bases). The CDR3 DNA sequence: TGCAGTGCTAGAGATAGCCTAGAAGGGGACACCGGGGAGCCGTTCTTC. It encodes CSARDSLEGDTGEPFF.